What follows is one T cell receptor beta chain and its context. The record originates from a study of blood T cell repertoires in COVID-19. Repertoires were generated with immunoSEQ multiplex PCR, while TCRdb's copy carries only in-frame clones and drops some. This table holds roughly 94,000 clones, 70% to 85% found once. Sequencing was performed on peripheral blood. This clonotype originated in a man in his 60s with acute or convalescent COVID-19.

The CDR3 here is CASSEYQTGVSNQPQHF. CDR3 bases: TGTGCCAGCAGCGAATACCAGACAGGGGTGAGCAATCAGCCCCAGCATTTT. The chain has TRBV6-1 and TRBJ1-5; 8 bases align to TRBD1. CDR1 MNHNS and CDR2 SASEGT come from the germline V gene. V lost 6 bases and J lost 1; bases outside the gene matches: 11. This CDR3 comprises 17 residues.